The 18 T cell receptor beta chains presented below share a single source sample, sequenced in a study of identical twins. TCRdb re-called the 5' RACE reads through MiXCR, storing one row per CDR3 protein. The profile shows 500,000 or so distinct CDR3 sequences, about 20% of them singletons. The sample was also linked to a second study, of T cells expressing NK-cell markers.

The sample consisted of CD4+ T cells sorted from blood. These receptors came from a woman aged 18-29 years in good health.

This clonotype was found a few times. The chain recombines TRBV11-3 with TRBJ2-2, with 8 bases lining up with TRBD1. V lost 4 bases and J lost 7; bases outside the gene matches: 8. CDR1 is SGHNT and CDR2 is YENEEA in the germline V gene. The CDR3 spans 15 residues. In DNA, the CDR3 is TGTGCCAGCAGCTATTCGACAGGGGTCGACGGGGAGCTGTTTTTT. Residues: CASSYSTGVDGELFF.

This clonotype was seen a handful of times. The J gene is TRBJ2-1, the V gene TRBV20-1; TRBD1 agrees at 9 bases. After removal of 0 bases from V and 10 bases from J, the junction contained 16 bases not matched to a gene. Germline loops: CDR1 DFQATT, CDR2 SNEGSKA (reference sequence). The CDR3 consists of 17 residues. The CDR3 DNA reads as TGCAGTGCTAGAGAGGTACAGGGGGCGGGGAAGGGCTACGAGCAGTTCTTC. Its protein is CSAREVQGAGKGYEQFF.

V and J are TRBV7-6 and TRBJ1-2, with D uncertain. CDR3 length: 14 amino acids. V dropped 4 bases and J dropped 4 bases, with 13 bases sitting between them. Germline V lookup: CDR1 SGHVS, CDR2 FNYEAQ. Here the CDR3 reads CASSSTDTGYGYTF. The CDR3 region has the DNA TGTGCCAGCAGCTCCACTGACACGGGCTATGGCTACACCTTC.

V gene TRBV20-1 combines with J gene TRBJ1-1, with 10 bases that match TRBD1. Germline V gene sequence: CDR1 DFQATT, CDR2 SNEGSKA (reference sequence). V shed 3 bases and J 1 base; nucleotides not matched to a gene: 2. The CDR3 has 14 amino acids. The CDR3 DNA reads TGCAGTGCTAGGACAGGGGGCGGGAACACTGAAGCTTTCTTT. This sequence encodes CSARTGGGNTEAFF.

The rearrangement uses TRBV20-1 and TRBJ1-1; D is perhaps TRBD1 (5 bases). The CDR3 sequence is 14 residues long. From germline, CDR1 is DFQATT and CDR2 SNEGSKA (reference sequence). Trimming removed 1 base from V and 1 base from J, with 10 bases in between. The CDR3, as DNA: TGCAGTGCTAGAGGGGTTGGGGGGAACACTGAAGCTTTCTTT. Translating it yields CSARGVGGNTEAFF.

This clonotype occurred a few times. This chain joins TRBV7-8 and TRBJ2-3; no clear D gene. Per germline, CDR1 SGHVS and CDR2 FQNEAQ. Trimming cost V 0 bases and J 0 bases, with 13 bases left between them. This CDR3 is built from 17 residues. The CDR3 DNA follows: TGTGCCAGCAGCTTAGCGCTCGGGCCGCGGAGCACAGATACGCAGTATTTT. Amino acid sequence: CASSLALGPRSTDTQYF.

This clonotype appeared a few times. This chain uses TRBV12-3 or TRBV12-4 with TRBJ2-7, with D perhaps matching TRBD1 or TRBD2 (6 bases each). There are 16 residues in the CDR3. Trimming removed 6 bases from V and 0 bases from J, with 18 bases in between. The CDR3 loop reads CASRPSGDTTSYEQYF. Written as DNA, the CDR3 is TGTGCCAGCAGGCCCTCGGGGGACACGACCTCCTACGAGCAGTACTTC.

This clonotype was counted ten times or more. The chain is built from TRBV3-1 and TRBJ2-3, with 7 bases identical to TRBD1. V lost 4 bases to trimming and J lost 4 bases; unmatched junction nucleotides: 8. The CDR3 extends over 15 amino acids. The V gene's germline CDR1 is LGHDT and CDR2 YNNKEL (reference sequence). CDR3 loop: CASSLVGGVPDTQYF. The CDR3 coding sequence is TGTGCCAGCAGCCTCGTAGGGGGCGTCCCAGATACGCAGTATTTT.

The CDR3 bases are TGTGCCAGCGGAAAGACAGGGATTAGGACAGATACGCAGTATTTT. It specifies CASGKTGIRTDTQYF. The chain links TRBV2 to TRBJ2-3, with TRBD1 matching 7 bases. The germline V gene has CDR1 SNHLY and CDR2 FYNNEI. After removal of 8 bases from V and 3 bases from J, the junction contained 11 bases not matched to a gene. The CDR3 is made up of 15 amino acids.

This clonotype was counted at least ten times. V and J are TRBV6-2 or TRBV6-3 and TRBJ2-2; 7 nucleotides agree with TRBD2. Germline lookup yields CDR1 MNHEY and CDR2 SVGEGT. This CDR3 region has 15 residues. V shed 2 bases, J shed 4 bases, and the junction held 4 bases outside the gene matches. Written as DNA, the CDR3 is TGTGCCAGCAGTTACGAGCGGGGAAGCACCGGGGAGCTGTTTTTT. The encoded protein is CASSYERGSTGELFF.

Only a few counts were recorded for this clonotype. The rearrangement uses TRBV20-1 and TRBJ1-6; 7 positions agree with TRBD1. The CDR3 runs 16 residues. Trimming cost V 0 bases and J 8 bases; bases outside gene matches: 10. Germline V gives CDR1 DFQATT, CDR2 SNEGSKA (reference sequence). CDR3 sequence reads: CSARELGGLRDSPLHF. The CDR3 nucleotides are TGCAGTGCTAGAGAACTAGGGGGCTTGAGGGATTCACCCCTCCACTTT.

This clonotype was found many times. J is TRBJ2-3 and V is TRBV12-3 or TRBV12-4, with 8 bases identical to TRBD2. After removal of 5 bases from V and 6 bases from J, the junction contained 13 bases not matched to a gene. CDR3 length: 16 amino acids. In nucleotides, the CDR3 is TGTGCCAGCAGTCCTCGTGGTAGCGGGGTCCGGGATACGCAGTATTTT. This codes for CASSPRGSGVRDTQYF.

The chain is built from TRBV7-9 and TRBJ1-6, with D possibly TRBD1 on 5 matching bases. CDR3 length: 15 residues. Trimming cost V 5 bases and J 7 bases, with 15 bases left between them. Looked up from germline, CDR1 is SEHNR and CDR2 is FQNEAQ (reference sequence). CDR3 amino acids: CASSAVGGGNSPLHF. The CDR3 coding sequence is TGTGCCAGCAGCGCAGTGGGGGGTGGCAATTCACCCCTCCACTTT.

In its sample, this clonotype was seen a few times. The chain carries TRBV10-3 and TRBJ2-7, with TRBD1 matching 9 bases. Germline loops: CDR1 ENHRY, CDR2 SYGVKD. The CDR3 extends over 16 amino acids. Trimming at V came to 8 bases and at J to 1 base, leaving 12 bases not matched to a gene. CDR3 bases: TGTGCCATCGGCGTCTTAAGGACAGGGGTGTCCTACGAGCAGTACTTC. Translation: CAIGVLRTGVSYEQYF.

The V gene is TRBV10-2, the J gene TRBJ1-2, with a tentative D call TRBD1 (5 bases). The germline gives CDR1 WSHSY, CDR2 SAAADI. Trimming removed 0 bases at V and 1 base at J, with 15 bases between. The CDR3 contains 17 residues. The CDR3 here is CASSESGDAGINYGYTF. Here the CDR3 DNA reads TGCGCCAGCAGTGAGTCGGGGGACGCGGGGATTAACTATGGCTACACCTTC.

This clonotype was recorded at least ten times. Written as DNA, the CDR3 is TGCGCCAGCAGCCCCTGGGGTTACAATGAGCAGTTCTTC. Translated, it gives CASSPWGYNEQFF. The chain joins TRBV5-1 to TRBJ2-1; no definite D call. V lost 4 bases and J 4 bases, leaving 9 bases between the germline ends. In germline, CDR1 is SGHRS, CDR2 YFSETQ. The CDR3 consists of 13 residues.

The J gene is TRBJ1-1, the V gene TRBV12-3 or TRBV12-4; maybe TRBD1 (6 bases). The CDR3 covers 14 residues. Trimming removed 3 bases from V and 5 bases from J, with 13 bases in between. The CDR3 loop reads CASSFRGRGTEAFF. CDR3 sequence (DNA): TGTGCCAGCAGTTTCCGGGGAAGGGGGACTGAAGCTTTCTTT.

The gene calls are TRBV4-2 and TRBJ1-1, with D possibly being TRBD1 (6 bases). This CDR3 has 13 residues. V lost 1 base, J lost 7 bases, and 10 bases lay in between. The germline CDR1 and CDR2 sequences are LGHNA and YNFKEQ. The DNA of the CDR3 is TGTGCCAGCAGCCAAGCTAAACAGGGTGAAGCTTTCTTT. It codes for CASSQAKQGEAFF.